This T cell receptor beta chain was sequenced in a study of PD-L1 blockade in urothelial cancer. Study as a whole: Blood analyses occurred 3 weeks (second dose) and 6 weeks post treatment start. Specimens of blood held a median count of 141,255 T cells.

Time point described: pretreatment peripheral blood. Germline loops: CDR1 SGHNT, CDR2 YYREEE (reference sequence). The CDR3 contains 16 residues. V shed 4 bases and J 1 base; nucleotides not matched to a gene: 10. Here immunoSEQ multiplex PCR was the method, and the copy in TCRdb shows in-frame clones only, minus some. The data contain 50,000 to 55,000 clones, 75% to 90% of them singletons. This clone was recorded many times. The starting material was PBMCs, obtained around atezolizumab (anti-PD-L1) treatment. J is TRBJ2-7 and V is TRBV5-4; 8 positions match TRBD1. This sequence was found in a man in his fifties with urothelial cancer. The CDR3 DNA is TGTGCCAGCAGCGGGGGGACAGGCTACCCATCCTACGAGCAGTACTTC. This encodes CASSGGTGYPSYEQYF.